This TCR beta chain was obtained from a study of siplizumab effects on memory and regulatory T cells. Regarding the study as a whole: Assignment of a naive or memory phenotype failed for roughly 75-95% of the proliferating CD4+ or CD8+ clones. Naive T cells, seemingly more diverse than memory cells, seemed major alloresponse contributors.

Notes on this clone: Its specificity is unknown.

Method: immunoSEQ multiplex PCR; TCRdb's copy keeps in-frame clones and lacks some. The sample has around 99,000 clones; around 90% are singletons. V was cut by 4 bases and J by 6 bases, with 11 bases left in between. The CDR3 is made up of 13 amino acids. CDR1 is SGHRS, CDR2 YFSETQ, per germline. The chain uses TRBV5-1 and TRBJ2-1; D remains ambiguous. The receptor was isolated from a human donor in good health. Sample: Tregs sorted from blood. CDR3 sequence reads: CASSGGNGNEQFF. CDR3 nucleotide sequence: TGCGCCAGCAGCGGCGGAAACGGCAATGAGCAGTTCTTC.